The entry that follows covers one TCR beta chain sequence. The data were obtained in a study of T cell changes during pregnancy in multiple sclerosis. The germline gives CDR1 SGHDN, CDR2 FVKESK. The ends were cut back, 0 bases at V and 2 bases at J, with 7 bases in the middle. There are 14 residues in the CDR3. The assay was immunoSEQ multiplex PCR, and TCRdb's table has in-frame clones only and misses some. This sample carries some 85,000 clones, about 95% of them seen once, and the ten largest clones take around 1.1%. The sequence was collected from a female donor with multiple sclerosis, enrolled in a pregnancy study. The chain links TRBV14 to TRBJ1-1; the D is unclear. The source material was peripheral blood, sampled in the second trimester of pregnancy. Here the CDR3 reads CASSQDYLNTEAFF. CDR3 nucleotide sequence: TGTGCCAGCAGCCAAGATTACTTAAACACTGAAGCTTTCTTT.